This is a list of T cell receptor beta chains from one sample in a study of technical replicates of blood from a handful of donors. TCRdb's copy holds only in-frame clones and misses some; the assay was immunoSEQ multiplex PCR. This table has 65,000 to 80,000 clones, about 90% appearing once. Material: T cells isolated from PBMCs. The receptors here all came from a human donor in good health. Each CDR3 is given with its conserved first and last residue. The order of the fields is D gene, V gene, clone size, J gene, CDR3 protein, CDR3 DNA. The D gene is left open where the match is weak. Clone size is given for some rows only: seen once, a few or many times, or a class if the clone is expanded.

d_gene: TRBD1; v_gene: TRBV18; abundance: -; j_gene: TRBJ1-1; CDR3aa: CASSPRSQGESFEAFF; CDR3nt: TGTGCCAGCTCACCGAGATCACAGGGGGAAAGTTTCGAAGCTTTCTTT
d_gene: -; v_gene: TRBV5-4; abundance: -; j_gene: TRBJ1-1; CDR3aa: CASSPYATPEAFF; CDR3nt: TGTGCCAGCAGCCCATACGCGACACCTGAAGCTTTCTTT
d_gene: TRBD2; v_gene: TRBV25-1; abundance: -; j_gene: TRBJ2-1; CDR3aa: CASSGLAGGINEQFF; CDR3nt: TGTGCCAGCAGTGGACTAGCGGGAGGAATCAATGAGCAGTTCTTC
d_gene: -; v_gene: TRBV5-1; abundance: -; j_gene: TRBJ2-7; CDR3aa: CASSLDRSSYEQYF; CDR3nt: TGCGCCAGCAGCTTGGACAGGAGCTCCTACGAGCAGTACTTC
d_gene: -; v_gene: TRBV6-6; abundance: once; j_gene: TRBJ1-2; CDR3aa: CASRTLQGSYGYTF; CDR3nt: TGTGCCAGCAGGACCTTACAGGGTTCCTATGGCTACACCTTC
d_gene: -; v_gene: TRBV29-1; abundance: once; j_gene: TRBJ1-2; CDR3aa: CSVQTGFSYTF; CDR3nt: TGCAGCGTCCAGACAGGCTTCAGCTACACCTTC
d_gene: -; v_gene: TRBV19; abundance: -; j_gene: TRBJ2-2; CDR3aa: CASSTQGSNTGELFF; CDR3nt: TGTGCCAGTAGTACACAGGGTAGCAACACCGGGGAGCTGTTTTTT
d_gene: TRBD2; v_gene: TRBV9; abundance: -; j_gene: TRBJ2-7; CDR3aa: CASSFTSGSPPEYEQYF; CDR3nt: TGTGCCAGCAGCTTCACTAGCGGGAGCCCTCCAGAGTACGAGCAGTACTTC
d_gene: -; v_gene: TRBV7-2; abundance: -; j_gene: TRBJ1-1; CDR3aa: CASSAGIFAEAFF; CDR3nt: TGTGCCAGCAGCGCAGGGATATTCGCTGAAGCTTTCTTT
d_gene: TRBD2; v_gene: TRBV7-2; abundance: -; j_gene: TRBJ2-7; CDR3aa: CASSSGLAGAHEQYF; CDR3nt: TGTGCCAGCAGCTCCGGACTAGCGGGAGCGCACGAGCAGTACTTC
d_gene: TRBD1; v_gene: TRBV7-6; abundance: -; j_gene: TRBJ1-4; CDR3aa: CASSRDRGFEKLFF; CDR3nt: TGTGCCAGCTCCCGGGACAGGGGATTCGAAAAACTGTTTTTT
d_gene: -; v_gene: TRBV5-1; abundance: -; j_gene: TRBJ2-3; CDR3aa: CASSFEGGTQYF; CDR3nt: TGCGCCAGCAGCTTCGAGGGTGGTACGCAGTATTTT
d_gene: TRBD1; v_gene: TRBV19; abundance: -; j_gene: TRBJ1-1; CDR3aa: CASSQTGDTEAFF; CDR3nt: TGTGCCAGTTCCCAGACAGGGGACACTGAAGCTTTCTTT
d_gene: -; v_gene: TRBV5-1; abundance: once; j_gene: TRBJ1-2; CDR3aa: CASSLGDGANYGYTF; CDR3nt: TGCGCCAGCAGCTTGGGAGACGGAGCTAACTATGGCTACACCTTC
d_gene: TRBD1; v_gene: TRBV11-2; abundance: -; j_gene: TRBJ1-2; CDR3aa: CASSQSRDRDYGYTF; CDR3nt: TGTGCCAGCAGCCAGTCCCGGGACAGGGATTATGGCTACACCTTC
d_gene: -; v_gene: TRBV2; abundance: -; j_gene: TRBJ2-7; CDR3aa: CASSEEGHLTEQYF; CDR3nt: TGTGCCAGCAGTGAAGAGGGACACCTTACAGAGCAGTACTTC
d_gene: TRBD1; v_gene: TRBV11-3; abundance: few; j_gene: TRBJ2-2; CDR3aa: CASSPSTGAGELFF; CDR3nt: TGTGCCAGCAGCCCGTCGACAGGGGCCGGGGAGCTGTTTTTT
d_gene: TRBD2; v_gene: TRBV9; abundance: -; j_gene: TRBJ2-7; CDR3aa: CASSEGLADSYEQYF; CDR3nt: TGTGCCAGCAGCGAGGGACTAGCGGACTCCTACGAGCAGTACTTC
d_gene: -; v_gene: TRBV7-6; abundance: -; j_gene: TRBJ2-2; CDR3aa: CASSFIGQGLVGELFF; CDR3nt: TGTGCCAGCAGCTTTATTGGCCAGGGGTTAGTCGGGGAGCTGTTTTTT
d_gene: -; v_gene: TRBV9; abundance: -; j_gene: TRBJ1-2; CDR3aa: CASSPNDRSLYGYTF; CDR3nt: TGTGCCAGCAGCCCTAATGACAGGTCCCTCTATGGCTACACCTTC
d_gene: -; v_gene: TRBV4-1; abundance: -; j_gene: TRBJ1-1; CDR3aa: CASSQRYSKMNTEAFF; CDR3nt: TGCGCCAGCAGCCAACGATACTCAAAGATGAACACTGAAGCTTTCTTT
d_gene: -; v_gene: TRBV7-8; abundance: -; j_gene: TRBJ2-5; CDR3aa: CASAPYGGVGETQYF; CDR3nt: TGTGCCAGCGCGCCATACGGAGGCGTGGGGGAGACCCAGTACTTC
d_gene: -; v_gene: TRBV30; abundance: -; j_gene: TRBJ2-1; CDR3aa: CACPRSTVSYNEQFF; CDR3nt: TGTGCCTGTCCTAGGTCCACCGTTTCCTACAATGAGCAGTTCTTC
d_gene: -; v_gene: TRBV10-3; abundance: -; j_gene: TRBJ2-3; CDR3aa: CAIREGARGTDTQYF; CDR3nt: TGTGCCATCAGGGAGGGGGCGCGTGGCACAGATACGCAGTATTTT
d_gene: -; v_gene: TRBV5-6; abundance: -; j_gene: TRBJ2-7; CDR3aa: CASSLGRAYEQYF; CDR3nt: TGTGCCAGCAGCTTGGGCAGGGCCTACGAGCAGTACTTC
d_gene: TRBD2; v_gene: TRBV2; abundance: -; j_gene: TRBJ2-1; CDR3aa: CASMRLAGEFNEQFF; CDR3nt: TGTGCCAGCATGAGACTAGCGGGAGAGTTCAATGAGCAGTTCTTC
d_gene: TRBD1; v_gene: TRBV5-6; abundance: -; j_gene: TRBJ1-1; CDR3aa: CASSFRDRAFF; CDR3nt: TGTGCCAGCAGCTTCCGGGACAGAGCTTTCTTT
d_gene: TRBD1; v_gene: TRBV30; abundance: once; j_gene: TRBJ2-1; CDR3aa: CAWIRASGGEQFF; CDR3nt: TGTGCCTGGATTAGGGCCTCAGGGGGTGAGCAGTTCTTC
d_gene: TRBD1; v_gene: TRBV5-6; abundance: -; j_gene: TRBJ2-3; CDR3aa: CASSLYRGYTDTQYF; CDR3nt: TGTGCCAGCAGCTTATACAGGGGCTACACAGATACGCAGTATTTT
d_gene: -; v_gene: TRBV6-5; abundance: few; j_gene: TRBJ1-1; CDR3aa: CASSWGTTEAFF; CDR3nt: TGTGCCAGCAGTTGGGGCACCACTGAAGCTTTCTTT
d_gene: -; v_gene: TRBV9; abundance: -; j_gene: TRBJ2-7; CDR3aa: CASSVGGDGSYEQYF; CDR3nt: TGTGCCAGCAGCGTAGGGGGGGACGGTTCCTACGAGCAGTACTTC
d_gene: -; v_gene: TRBV5-6; abundance: -; j_gene: TRBJ2-5; CDR3aa: CASSFQGREPKRTQYF; CDR3nt: TGTGCCAGCAGCTTCCAAGGACGGGAGCCGAAGAGGACCCAGTACTTC
d_gene: -; v_gene: TRBV7-9; abundance: -; j_gene: TRBJ2-1; CDR3aa: CASSLGPYNEQFF; CDR3nt: TGTGCCAGCAGCTTGGGGCCCTACAATGAGCAGTTCTTC
d_gene: -; v_gene: TRBV4-2; abundance: -; j_gene: TRBJ2-1; CDR3aa: CASSQSRDEQFF; CDR3nt: TGTGCCAGCAGCCAGTCGCGCGATGAGCAGTTCTTC
d_gene: TRBD2; v_gene: TRBV19; abundance: -; j_gene: TRBJ2-3; CDR3aa: CASSPGLAGSTDTQYF; CDR3nt: TGTGCCAGTAGTCCGGGACTAGCGGGGAGCACAGATACGCAGTATTTT
d_gene: TRBD1; v_gene: TRBV30; abundance: -; j_gene: TRBJ1-2; CDR3aa: CAWRADRELFRYTF; CDR3nt: TGTGCCTGGAGGGCAGACAGGGAATTATTTCGCTACACCTTC
d_gene: -; v_gene: TRBV4-2; abundance: -; j_gene: TRBJ1-2; CDR3aa: CASAPRGSYGYTF; CDR3nt: TGTGCCAGCGCCCCGCGAGGTTCTTATGGCTACACCTTC
d_gene: -; v_gene: TRBV11-2; abundance: -; j_gene: TRBJ2-7; CDR3aa: CASSYLTTGDEQYF; CDR3nt: TGTGCCAGCAGCTACCTAACAACGGGTGACGAGCAGTACTTC
d_gene: -; v_gene: TRBV4-3; abundance: -; j_gene: TRBJ2-5; CDR3aa: CASSQDTEETQYF; CDR3nt: TGCGCCAGCAGCCAAGATACAGAAGAGACCCAGTACTTC
d_gene: -; v_gene: TRBV6-5; abundance: -; j_gene: TRBJ2-3; CDR3aa: CASSYPLDGSDTQYF; CDR3nt: TGTGCCAGCAGTTACCCCTTGGACGGGAGCGATACGCAGTATTTT
d_gene: TRBD2; v_gene: TRBV18; abundance: -; j_gene: TRBJ2-7; CDR3aa: CASSPGGGSHEQYF; CDR3nt: TGTGCCAGCTCACCGGGGGGAGGGAGCCACGAGCAGTACTTC
d_gene: TRBD1; v_gene: TRBV27; abundance: -; j_gene: TRBJ2-7; CDR3aa: CASSLTGTGSYEQYF; CDR3nt: TGTGCCAGCAGTCTCACCGGGACAGGGTCCTACGAGCAGTACTTC